The 22 T cell receptor beta chains below come from one sample, sequenced in a study of T cells in localized non-small cell lung cancer. The repertoire was sequenced with immunoSEQ multiplex PCR; TCRdb's copy has only in-frame clones and lacks some. The table includes some 85,000 clones, over 70% detected once. The specimen was PBMCs, collected before any cancer treatment. The receptors come from a man aged 35 to 69 with stage II squamous cell lung carcinoma.

This clone has only one observation. The chain links TRBV30 to TRBJ1-1; perhaps TRBD1 as D (5 bases). The CDR3 extends over 13 amino acids. Trimming removed 0 bases at V and 5 bases at J, with 10 bases between. Per germline, CDR1 GTSNPN and CDR2 SVGIG (reference sequence). CDR3 residues: CAWSVRGVTEAFF. The CDR3 nucleotides are TGTGCCTGGAGTGTGCGGGGCGTAACTGAAGCTTTCTTT.

This clone showed up just a few times. The chain employs TRBV11-2 and TRBJ2-1; 8 bases line up with TRBD2. Germline CDR1 SGHAT, CDR2 FQNNGV. The CDR3 sequence is 15 residues long. Unmatched junction bases numbered 13, after V lost 6 bases and J lost 9 bases. CDR3 DNA: TGTGCCAGCAGTCGACCGGGACTAGAGTCTTCTGAGCAGTTCTTC. It codes for CASSRPGLESSEQFF.

The V gene is TRBV19, the J gene TRBJ2-1; D remains ambiguous. The CDR3 has 13 residues. Germline lookup yields CDR1 LNHDA and CDR2 SQIVND (reference sequence). The ends were cut back, 2 bases at V and 6 bases at J, with 8 bases in the middle. The DNA of the CDR3 is TGTGCCAGTAGTATAAGCAGGAGCAATGAGCAGTTCTTC. This codes for CASSISRSNEQFF. The variable domain in full, with the rest retrieved from reference TRBV19 and TRBJ2-1, is DGGITQSPKYLFRKEGQNVTLSCEQNLNHDAMYWYRQDPGQGLRLIYYSQIVNDFQKGDIAEGYSVSREKKESFPLTVTSAQKNPTAFYLCASSISRSNEQFFGPGTRLTVL.

The chain is built from TRBV27 and TRBJ2-7; 11 bases line up with TRBD1. The V gene's germline CDR1 is MNHEY and CDR2 SMNVEV (reference sequence). Germline trimming cut 6 bases from V and 0 bases from J; bases unmatched to any gene: 1. This CDR3 comprises 14 residues. CDR3 in DNA: TGTGCCAGCAGGGGGACAGGGGGCTCCTACGAGCAGTACTTC. It is translated as CASRGTGGSYEQYF.

The chain has TRBV11-3 and TRBJ2-1; D is possibly TRBD2 (5 bases). The V gene's germline CDR1 is SGHNT and CDR2 YENEEA. The CDR3 contains 14 residues. Trimming removed 3 bases from V and 4 bases from J, with 10 bases in between. The CDR3 region has the DNA TGTGCCAGCAGCTTTGGACTCCGATACAATGAGCAGTTCTTC. This encodes CASSFGLRYNEQFF.

The chain couples TRBV7-2 to TRBJ1-4, with 10 nucleotides matching TRBD1. The junction had 9 bases not matched to a gene; V was cut back by 4 bases and J by 13 bases. In germline, CDR1 is SGHTA, CDR2 FQGNSA. This CDR3 spans 14 amino acids. The CDR3 DNA follows: TGTGCCAGCAGCTCCGGGACAGGGGAGATTCCACTGTTTTTT. This gives the protein CASSSGTGEIPLFF.

The chain joins TRBV18 to TRBJ2-4; a possible D gene is TRBD2 (6 bases). Germline V gives CDR1 KGHSH, CDR2 LQKENI. The CDR3 consists of 15 residues. Trimming took off 3 bases at V and 2 bases at J, with 11 bases between the two ends. The CDR3 sequence: CASSPSGGSKNIQYF. The CDR3 nucleotides read TGTGCCAGCTCACCGAGTGGGGGGTCCAAAAACATTCAGTACTTC.

This CDR3 reads CASARQASSYEQYF. For the CDR3, the DNA is TGCGCCAGCGCTCGACAGGCGAGCTCCTACGAGCAGTACTTC. The chain couples TRBV5-1 to TRBJ2-7, with D tentatively TRBD1 (6 bases). Trimming left V 7 bases short and J 0 bases short, with 14 bases between. The CDR3 has 14 residues. Per the germline V gene, CDR1 is SGHRS and CDR2 is YFSETQ.

This chain uses TRBV5-4 with TRBJ2-7, with a weak D call TRBD2 (7 bases). The CDR3 consists of 18 residues. Per germline, CDR1 SGHNT and CDR2 YYREEE (reference sequence). V was shortened by 1 base and J by 5 bases, with 25 bases between the two germline ends. CDR3 protein: CASSLSSGLAEGGDEQYF. The CDR3 DNA reads TGTGCCAGCAGCTTGAGCTCTGGATTGGCAGAAGGGGGGGACGAGCAGTACTTC.

V and J are TRBV6-5 and TRBJ2-2; TRBD2 is a possible D gene (5 bases). The CDR3 extends over 15 amino acids. Germline CDR1 is MNHEY and CDR2 is SVGAGI. The V and J ends lost 2 bases and 4 bases respectively, with 11 bases between them. The CDR3 DNA is TGTGCCAGCAGTTACGAGGCACGGGGCACCGGGGAGCTGTTTTTT. Amino acids: CASSYEARGTGELFF.

About this clone: At one boundary the junction diverges from the germline segment, which might be a read error. The rearrangement joins TRBV7-8 to TRBJ2-5; D not certain. Germline V gene lookup returns CDR1 SGHVS and CDR2 FQNEAQ. This CDR3 contains 15 residues. CDR3 DNA sequence: TGTGTCAGCAGCCCCTACGGTGGAATGGTAGAGACCCAGTACTTC. This translates into CVSSPYGGMVETQYF.

The chain is built from TRBV15 and TRBJ2-1; possibly TRBD1 for D (6 bases). Trimming stripped 0 bases from V and 6 bases from J, with 15 bases between. Germline CDR1 reads LNHNV; CDR2 reads YYDKDF (reference sequence). The CDR3 loop spans 16 amino acids. The CDR3 region has the DNA TGTGCCACCAGCAGAGAGCCCCTCAGGGGAGTCAATGAGCAGTTCTTC. Protein sequence: CATSREPLRGVNEQFF.

This clone was detected only a few times. This chain links TRBV4-2 with TRBJ1-5; D gene uncertain. Germline V CDR1 and CDR2: LGHNA, YNFKEQ. This CDR3 comprises 14 residues. V was shortened by 1 base and J by 3 bases, with 7 bases between the two germline ends. This chain's CDR3 is CASSQVSNNQPQHF. The DNA of the CDR3 is TGTGCCAGCAGCCAAGTCAGCAACAATCAGCCCCAGCATTTT.

V gene TRBV7-9 combines with J gene TRBJ2-3, with 7 bases fitting TRBD1. The V and J ends lost 7 bases and 0 bases, in that order; junction bases with no gene match: 7. This CDR3 is built from 15 residues. From germline, CDR1 is SEHNR and CDR2 FQNEAQ (reference sequence). This CDR3 reads CASTGQPGSTDTQYF. The CDR3 region has the DNA TGTGCCAGCACGGGACAGCCGGGGAGCACAGATACGCAGTATTTT.

The DNA for the CDR3 is TGCGCCAGCAGCCAAGATAGCTCCTACGAGCAGTACTTC. Translated, it gives CASSQDSSYEQYF. V is TRBV4-3 and J is TRBJ2-7; the D is unclear. Germline V lookup: CDR1 LGHNA, CDR2 YSLEER. V lost 0 bases and J lost 0, with 3 bases in between. This CDR3 is 13 amino acids long.

This clone was picked up a small number of times. This chain uses TRBV5-1 with TRBJ1-2; TRBD1 matches 10 bases. This CDR3 spans 13 amino acids. CDR1 is SGHRS and CDR2 is YFSETQ in the germline V gene. Trimming removed 2 bases from V and 8 bases from J; junction bases left unmatched: 3. The CDR3, as DNA: TGCGCCAGCAGCTTCGGGGACAGGGGCGGCTACACCTTC. It yields the protein CASSFGDRGGYTF. Full variable domain (outside the CDR3, taken from reference TRBV5-1 and TRBJ1-2): KAGVTQTPRYLIKTRGQQVTLSCSPISGHRSVSWYQQTPGQGLQFLFEYFSETQRNKGNFPGRFSGRQFSNSRSEMNVSTLELGDSALYLCASSFGDRGGYTFGSGTRLTVV.

The gene calls are TRBV7-2 and TRBJ2-3; D uncertain. Germline CDR1 SGHTA, CDR2 FQGNSA. CDR3 size: 11 residues. Trimming took 6 bases from V and 3 from J, leaving 4 bases between them. Here the CDR3 reads CASSLTDTQYF. The CDR3 coding sequence is TGTGCCAGCAGTCTGACAGATACGCAGTATTTT.

The chain uses TRBV6-5 and TRBJ2-7; D possibly corresponds to TRBD2 (5 bases). The V end lost 5 bases, the J end lost 3 bases, and 14 bases lay between the germline ends. This CDR3 spans 14 amino acids. Per the germline V gene, CDR1 is MNHEY and CDR2 is SVGAGI. CDR3 nucleotide sequence: TGTGCCAGCAGTGAGGGCAGCCTTTACTACGAGCAGTACTTC. It codes for CASSEGSLYYEQYF.

V gene TRBV7-9 combines with J gene TRBJ1-6, with D unclear. V gave up 8 bases and J gave up 9 bases, with 17 bases separating them. This CDR3 region has 14 residues. Germline loops: CDR1 SEHNR, CDR2 FQNEAQ (reference sequence). The CDR3 here is CASRRESPPSPLHF. In DNA form, the CDR3 reads TGTGCCAGCCGCCGAGAATCACCCCCTTCACCCCTCCACTTT.

V usage is TRBV30 and J usage is TRBJ1-2; 7 bases are shared with TRBD1. Trimming took 0 bases from V and 2 from J; bases not matched to a gene: 12. The V gene's germline CDR1 is GTSNPN and CDR2 SVGIG (reference sequence). CDR3 length equals 17 residues. CDR3 sequence: CAWSVLNRGVSNYGYTF. Written as DNA, the CDR3 is TGTGCCTGGAGTGTACTAAACAGGGGAGTTTCGAACTATGGCTACACCTTC.

This sequence joins TRBV7-2 and TRBJ2-7, with 8 bases matching TRBD1. The CDR3 contains 15 residues. Per germline, CDR1 SGHTA and CDR2 FQGNSA. Trimming at V came to 0 bases and at J to 3 bases, leaving 4 bases not matched to a gene. The CDR3 sequence is CASSLAGTGNYEQYF. The CDR3 DNA reads TGTGCCAGCAGCTTAGCTGGGACAGGAAACTACGAGCAGTACTTC.

This clone was recorded once. The rearrangement joins TRBV19 to TRBJ1-2; 9 bases fit TRBD1. V trimming: 2 bases; J trimming: 2 bases; junction bases outside the gene matches: 6. Germline lookup yields CDR1 LNHDA and CDR2 SQIVND (reference sequence). The CDR3 runs to 16 residues. In nucleotides, the CDR3 is TGTGCCAGTAGTATAACTCTGGGACAGGGCAACTATGGCTACACCTTC. Encoded protein: CASSITLGQGNYGYTF.